These T cell receptor beta chains were read from a single sample in a study of T-cell reconstitution after alpha-beta-depleted transplantation in children. From the PCR reads, TCRdb called clonotypes with MiXCR, one entry per CDR3 protein. The table shows about a million distinct CDR3 sequences, with about 31% occurring only once. This sample comprised PBMCs, mostly from graft donor cells, obtained 360 days after TCRalphabeta/CD19-depleted stem cell transplant. Receptors originate from a boy less than two years old who had a stem cell transplant for SCID, so the T cells may come from the graft donor. CDR3s include the opening cysteine and the closing phenylalanine or tryptophan. The order of the fields is D gene, J gene, clone size, V gene, CDR3 DNA, CDR3 protein. The D gene is left open where the match is weak. Expanded clones are given a class, and other clones once, few, many or no size at all.

>NA|TRBJ2-3|NA|TRBV11-2
TGTGCCAGCAGCAAATCCGGGACTTCTCCGGGGAGCACAGATACGCAGTATTTT
CASSKSGTSPGSTDTQYF
>TRBD2|TRBJ2-1|few|TRBV18
TGTGCCAGCTCGTTTATAGGACTAGCGGGGGGAACCCCCTACAATGAGCAGTTCTTC
CASSFIGLAGGTPYNEQFF
>NA|TRBJ2-3|NA|TRBV20-1
TGCAGTGCCGACCTACAGGGTCCTAGCACAGATACGCAGTATTTT
CSADLQGPSTDTQYF
>TRBD1|TRBJ2-7|NA|TRBV20-1
TGCAGTGCTAGAGGAAAAGGGACAGGGCGCTCCTACGAGCAGTACTTC
CSARGKGTGRSYEQYF
>NA|TRBJ2-1|few|TRBV12-3/TRBV12-4
TGTGCCAGCAGTGCGCCTAGTCAGGGCGAGCAGTTCTTC
CASSAPSQGEQFF
>NA|TRBJ2-3|NA|TRBV15
TGTGCCACCAGCAGGGGTATGTTCCCAAGCACAGATACGCAGTATTTT
CATSRGMFPSTDTQYF
>NA|TRBJ2-3|few|TRBV5-1
TGCGCCAGCTCCGACGAGTTGGGACCCACAGATACGCAGTATTTT
CASSDELGPTDTQYF
>NA|TRBJ2-2|NA|TRBV29-1
TGCAGCGTTGGGGAGCGAGGGGGGTCGAACACCGGGGAGCTGTTTTTT
CSVGERGGSNTGELFF
>NA|TRBJ2-1|NA|TRBV15
TGTGCCACCAGCAGAGACGGAAATAGTTACAATGAGCAGTTCTTC
CATSRDGNSYNEQFF
>TRBD1|TRBJ2-2|NA|TRBV4-1
TGCGCCAGCAGCCAAATGGGACGGACAGGGGCCGGGGAGCTGTTTTTT
CASSQMGRTGAGELFF
>NA|TRBJ1-2|NA|TRBV19
TGTGCCAGTAGTTACGCTCAACTCTATGGCTACACCTTC
CASSYAQLYGYTF
>TRBD2|TRBJ2-5|NA|TRBV25-1
TGTGCCAGCAGTGAATTCTCTAGCGGACCCCAAGAGACCCAGTACTTC
CASSEFSSGPQETQYF
>NA|TRBJ2-7|NA|TRBV5-1
TGCGCCAGCAGCTCCGGCGCAGGGGCCTACGAGCAGTACTTC
CASSSGAGAYEQYF
>TRBD1|TRBJ2-7|NA|TRBV28
TGTGCCAGCAGTCCCCCGGGACAGGGGAAAGACGAGCAGTACTTC
CASSPPGQGKDEQYF
>TRBD2|TRBJ2-1|few|TRBV20-1
TGCAGTGCTAGAGATGTACTAGCGGGGGGGCAGTTCGCCTTAAATGAGCAGTTCTTC
CSARDVLAGGQFALNEQFF
>TRBD2|TRBJ2-5|NA|TRBV12-3/TRBV12-4
TGTGCCAGCAGTTTCCGGGGGGAGATAATAGAGACCCAGTACTTC
CASSFRGEIIETQYF
>NA|TRBJ2-5|NA|TRBV13
TGTGCCAGCAGCTTAGGAGCGACTAGTTGGGAGACCCAGTACTTC
CASSLGATSWETQYF
>NA|TRBJ1-2|NA|TRBV7-8
TGTGCCAGCAGTCCCCTAGGCCTTGGCTACACCTTC
CASSPLGLGYTF
>NA|TRBJ1-1|NA|TRBV12-3/TRBV12-4
TGTGCCAGCAGTTTACCAGAGATGAACACTGAAGCTTTCTTT
CASSLPEMNTEAFF
>NA|TRBJ1-3|NA|TRBV6-6
TGTGCCAGCAGTGGCTCTTCTGGAAACACCATATATTTT
CASSGSSGNTIYF
>NA|TRBJ1-2|NA|TRBV29-1
TGCAGCGGAAGGTGGGGGTCGGTGGACTATGGCTACACCTTC
CSGRWGSVDYGYTF
>NA|TRBJ2-5|NA|TRBV7-2
TGTGCCAGCAGCTTAGAACAAGGGGGTCCGGAGACCCAGTACTTC
CASSLEQGGPETQYF
>TRBD1|TRBJ2-7|many|TRBV2
TGTGCCAGCAGTAGAGACAGGGTCTACGAGCAGTACTTC
CASSRDRVYEQYF
>TRBD1|TRBJ2-1|few|TRBV5-6
TGTGCCAGCAGCTTGAAGAGACAGGGGGCCCATGAGCAGTTCTTC
CASSLKRQGAHEQFF
>NA|TRBJ1-3|NA|TRBV10-3
TGTGCCATCAGTGATCTCTCGTCCGGAAACACCATATATTTT
CAISDLSSGNTIYF
>NA|TRBJ1-1|NA|TRBV12-3/TRBV12-4
TGTGCCAGCAGGATGGACCCCAGGACTGAAGCTTTCTTT
CASRMDPRTEAFF
>TRBD2|TRBJ2-5|NA|TRBV20-1
TGCAGTGCTAGAGCTCGGGGGGAAGAGACCCAGTACTTC
CSARARGEETQYF
>NA|TRBJ2-3|NA|TRBV7-2
TGTGCCAGCAGCTTAGGAGGGGGGGCGTTTGATACGCAGTATTTT
CASSLGGGAFDTQYF
>TRBD2|TRBJ2-1|NA|TRBV29-1
TGCAGCGTTAGGTCCCCCTACGCAGAACTAGCGGGTATCTATGAGCAGTTCTTC
CSVRSPYAELAGIYEQFF
>NA|TRBJ1-3|few|TRBV20-1
TGCAGTGCTAGCCCGGGGACCGCTGGAAACACCATATATTTT
CSASPGTAGNTIYF
>NA|TRBJ2-5|few|TRBV4-2
TGTGCCAGCAGCCAATACTATACGGGGATGGGGACTTCGATTGAGACCCAGTACTTC
CASSQYYTGMGTSIETQYF
>TRBD1|TRBJ2-1|few|TRBV3-1
TGTGCCAGCAGCCAGTCGCCGACAGGGGCAAAGTTCTTC
CASSQSPTGAKFF
>TRBD1|TRBJ1-6|NA|TRBV4-3
TGCGCCAGCAGCCAAGAGGAAAACAGGGGGGCCTATAATTCACCCCTCCACTTT
CASSQEENRGAYNSPLHF
>NA|TRBJ2-6|NA|TRBV20-1
TGCAGTGCAAGAGGGGCGGGCGCTGGGGCCAACGTCCTGACTTTC
CSARGAGAGANVLTF
>NA|TRBJ2-1|many|TRBV12-3/TRBV12-4
TGTGCCAGCAGCACTCCTATTTCCTACAATGAGCAGTTCTTC
CASSTPISYNEQFF
>TRBD2|TRBJ2-1|NA|TRBV4-3
TGCGCCAGCAGCCTCCTTAAGTTTAGCGGGGGGGCTCCTGAGCAGTTCTTC
CASSLLKFSGGAPEQFF
>TRBD1|TRBJ1-4|few|TRBV20-1
TGCAGTGCTAGAGAGGGAGGACAGGGTAATGAAAAACTGTTTTTT
CSAREGGQGNEKLFF
>NA|TRBJ1-2|NA|TRBV12-3/TRBV12-4
TGTGCCAGCAGGATACAGGGCTATGGCTACACCTTC
CASRIQGYGYTF
>TRBD2|TRBJ2-7|few|TRBV5-1
TGCGCCAGCAGCTCCCCGGGAGGCCCACCCCACTACGAGCAGTACTTC
CASSSPGGPPHYEQYF
>NA|TRBJ1-3|NA|TRBV6-5
TGTGCCAGCAGTTACGCTCTTCCCAGGGTCTCTGGAAACACCATATATTTT
CASSYALPRVSGNTIYF
>NA|TRBJ2-7|NA|TRBV2
TGTGCCAGCAGTGAGGAGGACCTCTACGAGCAGTACTTC
CASSEEDLYEQYF
>NA|TRBJ1-6|NA|TRBV12-3/TRBV12-4
TGTGCCAGCAGTTTGGGGTCTGATAATTCACCCCTCCACTTT
CASSLGSDNSPLHF
>TRBD1|TRBJ2-3|NA|TRBV28
TGTGCCAGCAGTTTTTGGGACAGGTCCACAGATACGCAGTATTTT
CASSFWDRSTDTQYF
>NA|TRBJ2-6|NA|TRBV5-1
TGCGCCAGCAGCTTGGACTACTCTGGGGCCAACGTCCTGACTTTC
CASSLDYSGANVLTF
>NA|TRBJ1-1|NA|TRBV12-3/TRBV12-4
TGTGCCAGCAGTCTTAAGACAGCGGGGAACACTGAAGCTTTCTTT
CASSLKTAGNTEAFF
>NA|TRBJ2-7|NA|TRBV5-6
TGTGCCAGCAGCCCCGGACTCCGCGACGAGCAGTACTTC
CASSPGLRDEQYF
>NA|TRBJ2-2|NA|TRBV7-2
TGTGCCAGTACCGGGAAGCTAAACACCGGGGAGCTGTTTTTT
CASTGKLNTGELFF
>TRBD2|TRBJ2-1|NA|TRBV7-2
TGTGCCAGCAGCTTTGCCCCGGGACTAGTTTACAATGAGCAGTTCTTC
CASSFAPGLVYNEQFF
>NA|TRBJ2-7|NA|TRBV12-3/TRBV12-4
TGTGCCAGCAGTTTAAAGTCGGGGGCCTCCTACGAGCAGTACTTC
CASSLKSGASYEQYF
>NA|TRBJ2-3|NA|TRBV25-1
TGTGCCAGCACAGGAATAGGTACGCAGTATTTT
CASTGIGTQYF
>NA|TRBJ2-1|NA|TRBV10-3
TGTGCCATCAGTGAGTCGAGGCGCCACTCCTACAATGAGCAGTTCTTC
CAISESRRHSYNEQFF
>NA|TRBJ2-1|NA|TRBV20-1
TGCAGTGCTAGGCCGGGACACGCGATCAATGAGCAGTTCTTC
CSARPGHAINEQFF
>NA|TRBJ1-1|few|TRBV13
TGTGCCAGCAGCGTTGGGGTATCCATTCAGAACACTGAAGCTTTCTTT
CASSVGVSIQNTEAFF